This T cell receptor beta chain was found in a study of T cells in Graves' hyperthyroidism and ophthalmopathy. Study-level background: Any treatment followed the collection of peripheral blood at initial diagnosis.

V shed 3 bases and J shed 4 bases, with 15 bases lying between them. Per the germline V gene, CDR1 is LGHDT and CDR2 is YNNKEL (reference sequence). CDR3 length: 15 residues. The investigators amplified TCR beta CDR3 regions from RNA transcripts. Using the HTBI primer set, a first-round RT-PCR was run on the TCR CDR3. TCRdb called the multiplex PCR reads again in MiXCR, with one record for every CDR3 protein. The repertoire has about 400,000 distinct CDR3 sequences, roughly an eighth of them found once; the top ten carry more than 4.5%. To note about this clonotype: This may stem from a read error, because a much larger clone lies one nucleotide away.

This TCR derives from a woman between 18 and 29 years old with Graves' hyperthyroidism. This chain uses TRBV3-1 with TRBJ1-1; D remains unclear. Sequencing was carried out using blood. CDR3 protein: CASSHEEGAGTEAFF. CDR3 in DNA: TGTGCCAGCAGCCACGAGGAGGGCGCGGGCACTGAAGCTTTCTTT.